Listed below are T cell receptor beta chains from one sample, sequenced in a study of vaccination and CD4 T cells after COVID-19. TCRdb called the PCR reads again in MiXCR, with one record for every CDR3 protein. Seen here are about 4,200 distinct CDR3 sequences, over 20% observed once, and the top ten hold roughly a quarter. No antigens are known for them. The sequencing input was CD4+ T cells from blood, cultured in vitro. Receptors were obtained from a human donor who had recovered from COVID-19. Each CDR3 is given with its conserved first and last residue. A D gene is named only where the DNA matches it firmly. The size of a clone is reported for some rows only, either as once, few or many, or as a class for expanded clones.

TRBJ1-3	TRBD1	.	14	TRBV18	CASSSGQGGNTIYF	TGTGCCAGCTCATCCGGACAGGGAGGAAACACCATATATTTT
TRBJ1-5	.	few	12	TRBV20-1	CSASHSNQPQHF	TGCAGTGCTAGTCATAGCAATCAGCCCCAGCATTTT
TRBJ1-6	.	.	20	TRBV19	CASSIRNAASRSSYNSPLHF	TGTGCCAGTAGTATCCGGAACGCGGCGTCGCGTAGCTCCTATAATTCACCCCTCCACTTT
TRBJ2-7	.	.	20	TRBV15	CATSRGERLVGGRADYEQYF	TGTGCCACCAGCAGAGGGGAAAGGCTAGTGGGGGGCCGGGCCGACTACGAGCAGTACTTC
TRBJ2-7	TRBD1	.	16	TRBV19	CASSRTGQGQAYEQYF	TGTGCCAGTAGTAGAACCGGACAGGGCCAGGCGTACGAGCAGTACTTC
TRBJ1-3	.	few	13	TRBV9	CASSVEGGNTIYF	TGTGCCAGCAGCGTAGAGGGGGGTAACACCATATATTTT
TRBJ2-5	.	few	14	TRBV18	CASSLTGLEETQYF	TGTGCCAGCTCCCTGACAGGCCTAGAAGAGACCCAGTACTTC
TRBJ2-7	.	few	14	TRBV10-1	CASSEGGNSYEQYF	TGCGCCAGCAGTGAGGGCGGTAACTCCTACGAGCAGTACTTC
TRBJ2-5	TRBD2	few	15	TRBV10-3	CAIGSGGASQETQYF	TGTGCCATCGGAAGCGGGGGGGCGTCCCAAGAGACCCAGTACTTC
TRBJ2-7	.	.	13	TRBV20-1	CSGAGAGWYEQYF	TGCAGTGGGGCGGGTGCCGGGTGGTACGAGCAGTACTTC
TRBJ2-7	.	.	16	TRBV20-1	CSAEGGTKPNSYEQYF	TGCAGTGCTGAGGGGGGGACTAAACCAAACTCCTACGAGCAGTACTTC
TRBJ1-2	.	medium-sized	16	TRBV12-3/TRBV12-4	CASTNSGTHANYGYTF	TGTGCCAGCACCAATTCCGGGACACATGCTAACTATGGCTACACCTTC
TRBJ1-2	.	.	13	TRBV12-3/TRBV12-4	CASSPDPPRGYTF	TGTGCCAGCAGCCCCGACCCGCCCCGGGGCTACACCTTC